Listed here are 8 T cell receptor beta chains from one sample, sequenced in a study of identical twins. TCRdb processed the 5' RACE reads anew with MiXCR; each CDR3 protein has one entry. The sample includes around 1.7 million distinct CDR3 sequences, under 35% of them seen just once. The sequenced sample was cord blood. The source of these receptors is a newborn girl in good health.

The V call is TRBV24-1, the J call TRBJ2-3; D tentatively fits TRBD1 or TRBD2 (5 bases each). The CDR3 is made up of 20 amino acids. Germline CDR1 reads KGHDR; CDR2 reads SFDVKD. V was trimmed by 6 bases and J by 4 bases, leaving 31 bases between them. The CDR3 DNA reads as TGTGCCACCAGTTCGATTCTAGGCTCGTTTTCAGGGAGCGGCGCAGATACGCAGTATTTT. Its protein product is CATSSILGSFSGSGADTQYF.

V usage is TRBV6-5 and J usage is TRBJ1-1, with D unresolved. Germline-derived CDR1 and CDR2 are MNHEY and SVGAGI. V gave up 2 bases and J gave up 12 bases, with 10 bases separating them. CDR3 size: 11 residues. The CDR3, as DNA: TGTGCCAGCAGTTACAGAGGGTGGTCTTTCTTT. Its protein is CASSYRGWSFF.

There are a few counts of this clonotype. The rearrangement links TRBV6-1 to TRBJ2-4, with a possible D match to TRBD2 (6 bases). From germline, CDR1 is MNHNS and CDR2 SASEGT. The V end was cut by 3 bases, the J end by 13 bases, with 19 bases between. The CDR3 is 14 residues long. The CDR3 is CASSEGGLISQQYF. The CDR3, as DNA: TGTGCCAGCAGTGAGGGAGGACTGATTAGTCAGCAGTACTTC.

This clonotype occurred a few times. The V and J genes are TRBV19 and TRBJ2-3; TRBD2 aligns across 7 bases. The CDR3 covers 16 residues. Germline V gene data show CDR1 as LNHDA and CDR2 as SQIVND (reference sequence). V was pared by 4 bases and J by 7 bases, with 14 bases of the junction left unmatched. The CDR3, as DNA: TGTGCCAGTAGTAGCGACGGGGTTCGCGGGAGTTATACGCAGTATTTT. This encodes CASSSDGVRGSYTQYF.

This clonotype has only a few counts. Here the CDR3 reads CASSFDAFTNYGYTF. For the CDR3, the DNA is TGCGCCAGCAGCTTTGACGCCTTTACCAACTATGGCTACACCTTC. The rearrangement links TRBV5-1 to TRBJ1-2; no reliable D call. The V end was cut by 2 bases, the J end by 2 bases, with 13 bases between. In germline, CDR1 is SGHRS, CDR2 YFSETQ. The CDR3 sequence is 15 residues long.

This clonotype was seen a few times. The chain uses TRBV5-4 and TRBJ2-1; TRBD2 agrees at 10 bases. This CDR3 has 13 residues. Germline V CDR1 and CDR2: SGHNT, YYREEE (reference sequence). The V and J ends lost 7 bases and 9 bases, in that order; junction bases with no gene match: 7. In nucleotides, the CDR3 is TGTGCCAGCGGGGCTAGCGGGGGTGCTGAGCAGTTCTTC. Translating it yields CASGASGGAEQFF.

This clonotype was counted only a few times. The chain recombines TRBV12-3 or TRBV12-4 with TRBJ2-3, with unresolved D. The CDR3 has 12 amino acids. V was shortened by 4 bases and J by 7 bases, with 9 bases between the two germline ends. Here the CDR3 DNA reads TGTGCCAGCAGTTCCTCTCGGTATACGCAGTATTTT. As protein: CASSSSRYTQYF.

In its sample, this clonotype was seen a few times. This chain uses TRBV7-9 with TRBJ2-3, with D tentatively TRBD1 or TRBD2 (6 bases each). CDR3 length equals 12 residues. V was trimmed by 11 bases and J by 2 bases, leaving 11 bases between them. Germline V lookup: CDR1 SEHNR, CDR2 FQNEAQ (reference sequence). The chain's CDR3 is CAQGGSTDTQYF. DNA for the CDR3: TGTGCCCAAGGGGGGTCCACAGATACGCAGTATTTT.